The T cell receptor (beta chain) under discussion was sequenced for a study of blood T cell repertoires in COVID-19. Overall study context: Whether acute or convalescent, the COVID-19 samples came from the United States, Italy and Spain. PBMCs, B-cell-depleted T cells, or T cells were the source of the cDNA or gDNA that made up the material.

Original processing methods: Reference gene primer amplification gave estimated nucleated cell counts. Data came from immunoSEQ multiplex PCR; TCRdb stores just in-frame clones and leaves some out. The V and J calls and clone size come from that table; D and trimming were worked out from the DNA. The sample shows some 150,000 clones, more than 75% of them seen only once. This clone has a handful of counts. Germline-derived CDR1 and CDR2 are SGHRS and YFSETQ. V lost 7 bases and J 7 bases, leaving 12 bases between the germline ends. This CDR3 region has 12 residues. The sample was peripheral blood. V and J are TRBV5-1 and TRBJ2-1; TRBD2 might be the D (7 bases). This receptor was taken from a woman between 45 and 60 years old with acute or convalescent COVID-19. In DNA, the CDR3 is TGCGCCAGCGCGGGGGCGGGGAATGAGCAGTTCTTC. It yields the protein CASAGAGNEQFF. Combining the CDR3 with reference TRBV5-1 and TRBJ2-1 gives the whole variable domain KAGVTQTPRYLIKTRGQQVTLSCSPISGHRSVSWYQQTPGQGLQFLFEYFSETQRNKGNFPGRFSGRQFSNSRSEMNVSTLELGDSALYLCASAGAGNEQFFGPGTRLTVL.